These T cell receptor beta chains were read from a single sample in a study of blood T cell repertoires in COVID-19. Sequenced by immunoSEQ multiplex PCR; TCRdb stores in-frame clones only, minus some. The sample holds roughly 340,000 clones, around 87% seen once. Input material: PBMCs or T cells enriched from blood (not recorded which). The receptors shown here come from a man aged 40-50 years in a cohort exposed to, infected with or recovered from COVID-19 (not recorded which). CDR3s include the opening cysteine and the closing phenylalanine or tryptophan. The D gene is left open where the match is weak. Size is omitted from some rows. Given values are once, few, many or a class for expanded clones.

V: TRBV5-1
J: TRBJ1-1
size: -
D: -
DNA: TGCGCCAGCAGCTTACCACAGAACACTGAAGCTTTCTTT
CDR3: CASSLPQNTEAFF

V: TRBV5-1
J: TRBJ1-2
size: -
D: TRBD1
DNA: TGCGCCAGCAGTCCGGACAGGAACTATGGCTACACCTTC
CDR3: CASSPDRNYGYTF

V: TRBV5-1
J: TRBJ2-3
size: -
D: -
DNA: TGCGCCAGCAGCTTGGCCGGGAGTTTTCGGGGAGATACGCAGTATTTT
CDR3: CASSLAGSFRGDTQYF

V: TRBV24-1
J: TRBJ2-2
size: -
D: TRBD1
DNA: TGTGCCACCAGTGATGACAGGGGGTCTAACACCGGGGAGCTGTTTTTT
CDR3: CATSDDRGSNTGELFF

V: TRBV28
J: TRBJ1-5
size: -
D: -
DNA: TGTGCCAGCAAAGGAGGAGGTAGTCAGCCCCAGCATTTT
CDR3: CASKGGGSQPQHF

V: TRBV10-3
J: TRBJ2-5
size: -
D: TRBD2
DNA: TGTGCCACAGGACTAGCGGGTGAAGAGACCCAGTACTTC
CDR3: CATGLAGEETQYF

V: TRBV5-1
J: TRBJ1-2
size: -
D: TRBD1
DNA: TGCGCCAGCAGCTTGGGAGGGGAACAGGGGATCTATGGCTACACCTTC
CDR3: CASSLGGEQGIYGYTF

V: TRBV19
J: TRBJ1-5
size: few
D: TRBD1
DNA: TGTGCCAGTAGTAGGGGGGGACAGGGCGGCAATCAGCCCCAGCATTTT
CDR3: CASSRGGQGGNQPQHF

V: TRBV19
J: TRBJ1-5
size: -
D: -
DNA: TGTGCCAGTAGTATACGGACAGTCGTCGGGAATCAGCCCCAGCATTTT
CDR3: CASSIRTVVGNQPQHF

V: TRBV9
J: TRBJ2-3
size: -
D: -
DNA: TGTGCCAGCAGCGTCTTCGAGCGGACGGGGGGCACAGATACGCAGTATTTT
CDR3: CASSVFERTGGTDTQYF

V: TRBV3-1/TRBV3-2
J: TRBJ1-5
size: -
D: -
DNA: TGTGCCAGCAGCCCCCAGGGGTCGGGGCAGCCCCAGCATTTT
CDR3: CASSPQGSGQPQHF

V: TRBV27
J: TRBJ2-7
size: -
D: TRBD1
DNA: TGTGCCAGCAGTTTCTGGGGACAGGGGGGCTACGAGCAGTACTTC
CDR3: CASSFWGQGGYEQYF

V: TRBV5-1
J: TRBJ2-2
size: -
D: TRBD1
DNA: TGCGCCAGCAGCCGTCAGGGGGACAACACCGGGGAGCTGTTTTTT
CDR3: CASSRQGDNTGELFF

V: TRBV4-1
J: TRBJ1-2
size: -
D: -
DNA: TGCGCCAGCAGCCAAGGCGGGGGTGGGGCTCTCTACGGCTACACCTTC
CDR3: CASSQGGGGALYGYTF

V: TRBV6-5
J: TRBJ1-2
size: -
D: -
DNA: TGTGCCAGCAGTTCGGGCAGGGGTTTCCGGGGCTACACCTTC
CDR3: CASSSGRGFRGYTF

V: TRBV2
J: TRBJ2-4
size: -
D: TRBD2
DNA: TGTGCCAGCAGGTCGACTAGCGGGTTAGCCAAAAACATTCAGTACTTC
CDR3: CASRSTSGLAKNIQYF

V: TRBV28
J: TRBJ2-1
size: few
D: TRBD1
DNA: TGTGCCAGCAGTAGCCTGACAGGGGGCTCCTACAATGAGCAGTTCTTC
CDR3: CASSSLTGGSYNEQFF

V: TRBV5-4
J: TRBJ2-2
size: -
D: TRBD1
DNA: TGTGCCAGCAGCCCTCTGGGACAGGGGCTACGATCCACCGGGGAGCTGTTTTTT
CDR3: CASSPLGQGLRSTGELFF

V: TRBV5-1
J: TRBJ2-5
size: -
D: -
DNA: TGCGCCAGCAGCTTGTGGGGCAGGGAACTGGGGACCCAGTACTTC
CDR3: CASSLWGRELGTQYF

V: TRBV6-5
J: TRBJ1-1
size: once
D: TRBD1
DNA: TGTGCATCGACAGGGGGCATTTTGGCTGAAGCTTTCTTT
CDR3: CASTGGILAEAFF

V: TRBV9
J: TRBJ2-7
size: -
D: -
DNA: TGTGCCAGCAGCTCCGGGGGAGCGGCAGTTTCCTACGAGCAGTACTTC
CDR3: CASSSGGAAVSYEQYF

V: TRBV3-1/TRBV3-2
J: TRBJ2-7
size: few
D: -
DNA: TGTGCCAGCAGCCCCAACAGAAATTCCTACGAGCAGTACTTC
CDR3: CASSPNRNSYEQYF

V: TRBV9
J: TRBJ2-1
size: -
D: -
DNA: TGTGCCAGCAGCTCACAGAGTCTGCTAAATAACAATGAGCAGTTCTTC
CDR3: CASSSQSLLNNNEQFF